The 27 T cell receptor beta chains below come from one sample, sequenced in a study of tumor-infiltrating lymphocytes in primary liver carcinoma. Making TCR beta cDNA involved around 520 ng total RNA and a constant-region primer. Sequencing libraries for TCR beta derived from three nested multiplex PCR rounds that used slightly modified ARM-PCR. It was with TRBV1-TRBV30 forward primers and a C-beta reverse primer that the first two PCR rounds were run, at 10 to 11 cycles each. TCRdb analysed the multiplex PCR reads with MiXCR anew, one entry per CDR3 protein. The data show about 100,000 distinct CDR3 sequences, about 63% seen once. The roughly 19-33 mg bulk tissue piece was not sorted before simultaneous RNA and DNA extraction. Sequenced sample: liver tumor tissue from sampling region 2. Documented subset: tumor region T2, inferior pole. The receptors shown here come from a woman in her sixties with primary liver carcinoma and hepatitis B virus infection.

A word on this clonotype: In this CDR3 the conserved last residue, phenylalanine or tryptophan, is missing, so a read error is likely. The chain uses TRBV5-1 and TRBJ1-1; 8 bases line up with TRBD1. The CDR3 length is 14 residues. The germline gives CDR1 SGHRS, CDR2 YFSETQ. V was pared by 4 bases and J by 1 base, with 3 bases of the junction left unmatched. The CDR3, as DNA: TGCGCCAGCAGCGGCGGGACAGGGAACACTGAAGCTTTCCTT. It encodes CASSGGTGNTEAFL.

This clonotype was observed a handful of times. V is TRBV5-1 and J is TRBJ1-1, with D hard to call. The V gene's germline CDR1 is SGHRS and CDR2 YFSETQ. V lost 2 bases, J lost 1 base, and 9 bases lay in between. This CDR3 is 14 amino acids long. The CDR3 DNA follows: TGCGCCAGCAGCTTCGTGACGGGGAACACTGAAGCTTTCTTT. Protein product: CASSFVTGNTEAFF. Combining the CDR3 with reference TRBV5-1 and TRBJ1-1 gives the whole variable domain KAGVTQTPRYLIKTRGQQVTLSCSPISGHRSVSWYQQTPGQGLQFLFEYFSETQRNKGNFPGRFSGRQFSNSRSEMNVSTLELGDSALYLCASSFVTGNTEAFFGQGTRLTVV.

On this clonotype: At one boundary the junction diverges from the germline segment, which might be a read error. The J gene is TRBJ2-2, the V gene TRBV7-9, with D possibly being TRBD1 (6 bases). This CDR3 contains 16 residues. Looked up from germline, CDR1 is SEHNR and CDR2 is FQNEAQ (reference sequence). The CDR3 loop is CASSSQGGLNTGELLF. DNA for the CDR3: TGTGCCAGCAGCTCCCAAGGGGGTCTAAACACCGGGGAGCTGCTTTTT.

J is TRBJ2-5 and V is TRBV6-6; D is undetermined. V lost 1 base to trimming and J lost 2 bases, with 8 bases between them. The germline V gene encodes CDR1 MNHNY and CDR2 SVGAGI (reference sequence). This CDR3 region has 14 residues. The DNA for the CDR3 is TGTGCCAGCAGTTACTGGGGTCAGCAAGAGACCCAGTACTTC. It specifies CASSYWGQQETQYF.

This clonotype turned up a few times. A much bigger clone sits one base away, suggesting this may be a read error. V gene TRBV4-1 combines with J gene TRBJ1-2, with 8 bases that match TRBD1. Germline CDR1 is MGHRA and CDR2 is YSYEKL. The CDR3 has 15 amino acids. CDR3 coding DNA: TGCGCCAACAGCCAAGATGGGACAGGTCCCTATGGCTACACCTTC. Protein: CANSQDGTGPYGYTF.

The chain links TRBV4-2 to TRBJ2-7, with TRBD2 matching 11 bases. The CDR3 consists of 17 residues. From germline, CDR1 is LGHNA and CDR2 YNFKEQ. The CDR3 region is CVNSQVMTSGKPYEQYF. The CDR3 DNA is TGTGTCAACAGCCAAGTAATGACTAGCGGGAAGCCCTACGAGCAGTACTTC.

To note about this clonotype: Sequence at one end of the junction differs from germline and may be a read error. V and J are TRBV2 and TRBJ1-4; D may be TRBD1 (5 bases). The CDR3 length is 14 residues. Looked up from germline, CDR1 is SNHLY and CDR2 is FYNNEI. The CDR3 sequence: CVSSETATNEKLFF. Written as DNA, the CDR3 is TGTGTCAGCAGTGAGACAGCAACTAATGAAAAACTGTTTTTT.

Comment on this clonotype: The junction departs from the called germline gene at one end, perhaps through a read error. The chain couples TRBV11-2 to TRBJ2-1; 12 bases match TRBD2. This CDR3 comprises 17 residues. Germline V CDR1 and CDR2: SGHAT, FQNNGV. In DNA, the CDR3 is TGTGCCAGCAGCAGGAGGCTAGCGGGAGGGCCGGGGGATGAGAAGCTCTTC. It yields the protein CASSRRLAGGPGDEKLF.

Turning to this clonotype: As the CDR3 is not closed by the conserved phenylalanine or tryptophan, this likely results from a read error. This sequence joins TRBV11-2 and TRBJ2-3; D not certain. Deletions cut 1 base from V and 2 bases from J, with 16 bases between. Germline-derived CDR1 and CDR2 are SGHAT and FQNNGV. This CDR3 has 17 residues. The CDR3 sequence is CASSLGIRREDTDTQYL. CDR3 DNA sequence: TGTGCCAGCAGCTTAGGGATCCGAAGGGAAGACACAGATACGCAGTATCTT.

This clonotype was counted many times. The chain uses TRBV6-6 and TRBJ1-3; D possibly corresponds to TRBD1 (5 bases). CDR1 MNHNY and CDR2 SVGAGI come from the germline V gene (reference sequence). The CDR3 has 15 amino acids. Trimming removed 4 bases from V and 0 bases from J, with 10 bases in between. CDR3 residues: CASSWGDHSGNTIYF. The DNA of the CDR3 is TGTGCCAGCAGTTGGGGGGACCACTCTGGAAACACCATATATTTT.

The rearrangement joins TRBV12-3 or TRBV12-4 to TRBJ2-1, with 9 bases aligning to TRBD2. This CDR3 contains 18 residues. Germline trimming cut 3 bases from V and 3 bases from J; bases unmatched to any gene: 12. For the CDR3, the DNA is TGTGCCAGCAGTTTCTCGACTAGCGGTAGTACTATCTACAATGAGCAGTTCTTC. This encodes CASSFSTSGSTIYNEQFF.

On this clonotype: A single base separates this from a much larger clone, so it may be a read error. CDR3 region: CASSLGWDSYEQYF. Written as DNA, the CDR3 is TGTGCCAGCAGCTTGGGCTGGGATAGTTACGAGCAGTACTTC. The chain recombines TRBV5-4 with TRBJ2-7; D unresolved. Germline V CDR1 and CDR2: SGHNT, YYREEE (reference sequence). The CDR3 has 14 residues. V was pared by 0 bases and J by 4 bases, with 11 bases between.

Worth noting for this clonotype: The junction departs from the called germline gene at one end, perhaps through a read error. The gene calls are TRBV28 and TRBJ2-5, with 8 bases aligning to TRBD1. The germline CDR1 and CDR2 sequences are MDHEN and SYDVKM. The CDR3 contains 13 residues. CDR3 sequence (DNA): TGTACCAGCAGCCGGACAGGGTTAGAGACCCAGTACTTC. It codes for CTSSRTGLETQYF.

This clonotype was recorded once. An end of the junction differs from the germline gene, which may be a read error. The rearrangement links TRBV5-1 to TRBJ2-7; 9 bases map to TRBD1. This CDR3 spans 16 amino acids. The germline V gene encodes CDR1 SGHRS and CDR2 YFSETQ. CDR3 in amino acids: CASSLHGQGLAYEHYF. In DNA, the CDR3 is TGCGCCAGCAGCTTGCATGGACAGGGGTTGGCCTACGAGCACTACTTC.

As regards this clonotype: The junction differs from germline at one of its ends, possibly a read error. This chain links TRBV4-2 with TRBJ2-7, with 8 positions matching TRBD2. This CDR3 has 20 residues. Germline lookup yields CDR1 LGHNA and CDR2 YNFKEQ. The CDR3 nucleotides are TGTGCCAGCAGCCCCTCGGTCGGCGGGAGGAAACCGGCTTCCCTCAACGAGCAATACTTC. This encodes CASSPSVGGRKPASLNEQYF.

With respect to this clonotype: In this CDR3 the conserved last residue, phenylalanine or tryptophan, is missing, so a read error is likely. It is unclear where the CDR3 begins or ends on the DNA, so no DNA is shown, and the CDR3 is as TCRdb lists it. The V gene is TRBV6-5, the J gene TRBJ1-2; the table's D call TRBD1 went unverified against the DNA. The V gene's germline CDR1 is MNHEY and CDR2 SVGAGI. The CDR3 is 12 amino acids in total, end residues counted. Here the CDR3 reads CASSYSGGVFTL.

As regards this clonotype: The junction and the germline gene differ at one end; a read error may be behind it. The V call is TRBV13, the J call TRBJ2-3; D might be TRBD1 (6 bases). The V gene's germline CDR1 is PRHDT and CDR2 FYEKMQ (reference sequence). The CDR3 is 14 amino acids. The CDR3, as DNA: TGTGTCAGCAGCTCCCGGGCAGGGGCAGATACGCAGTATTTT. Protein product: CVSSSRAGADTQYF.

This clonotype has ten or more counts. The chain recombines TRBV10-2 with TRBJ2-2, with 8 bases aligning to TRBD2. Germline V gene sequence: CDR1 WSHSY, CDR2 SAAADI. The length of the CDR3 is 16 residues. V lost 7 bases, J lost 7 bases, and 14 bases stayed unmatched. CDR3 loop: CASTVISGARGGELFF. CDR3 in DNA: TGCGCCAGCACCGTGATTAGCGGGGCCCGTGGCGGGGAGCTGTTTTTT.

In this sample, this clonotype turned up once. A single base separates this from a much larger clone, so it may be a read error. This chain joins TRBV10-3 and TRBJ1-1, with D tentatively TRBD1 (5 bases). Germline V lookup: CDR1 ENHRY, CDR2 SYGVKD. This CDR3 is built from 15 residues. This CDR3 reads CAISESFSMDTGAFF. The CDR3 region has the DNA TGTGCCATCAGTGAGTCTTTTTCGATGGACACTGGAGCTTTCTTT.

This clonotype has more than one count but fewer than ten. A much larger clone sits a single nucleotide away, making a read error possible. The V gene is TRBV29-1, the J gene TRBJ1-1; 8 bases are shared with TRBD1. Germline assignment: CDR1 SQVTM and CDR2 ANQGSEA. This CDR3 contains 13 residues. V shed 6 bases and J 4 bases; nucleotides not matched to a gene: 7. CDR3 sequence reads: CSVDRGLGTEAFF. Here the CDR3 DNA reads TGCAGCGTCGACAGGGGATTAGGCACTGAAGCTTTCTTT.

This clonotype was observed many times. The chain recombines TRBV6-6 with TRBJ2-5; 10 bases agree with TRBD2. Germline CDR1 and CDR2: MNHNY and SVGAGI (reference sequence). The CDR3 length is 15 residues. With 6 bases clipped from V and 5 bases from J, the junction kept 9 bases outside the gene matches. For the CDR3, the DNA is TGTGCCAGCAGCAGAGCGGGAGGGCCGGGGGAGACCCAGTACTTC. Protein sequence: CASSRAGGPGETQYF.

The chain uses TRBV29-1 and TRBJ2-7, with a weak D call TRBD2 (5 bases). Trimming removed 5 bases at V and 7 bases at J, with 12 bases between. The CDR3 is made up of 11 amino acids. From germline, CDR1 is SQVTM and CDR2 ANQGSEA. In nucleotides, the CDR3 is TGCAGCGTTAAGGGAGCGCGGGAGCAGTACTTC. Translation gives CSVKGAREQYF.

In its sample, this clonotype was seen many times. One junction end does not reproduce the germline sequence, and a read error may be involved. The rearrangement uses TRBV4-2 and TRBJ1-2, with D perhaps TRBD1 (6 bases). CDR1 is LGHNA, CDR2 YNFKEQ, per germline. This CDR3 contains 13 residues. CDR3 DNA sequence: TGTGCCAGCAGCCAAGGCTTTCAGGGGAAAAGCGCCTTC. As protein: CASSQGFQGKSAF.

Only one count was recorded for this clonotype. At one boundary the junction diverges from the germline segment, which might be a read error. V gene TRBV5-1 combines with J gene TRBJ2-5; the match to TRBD1 covers 9 bases. The germline V gene encodes CDR1 SGHRS and CDR2 YFSETQ. The CDR3 consists of 15 residues. The CDR3 sequence is CGSSLGDRAQETQYF. The DNA of the CDR3 is TGCGGCAGCAGCTTGGGGGACAGGGCACAAGAGACCCAGTACTTC.

This clonotype is judged medium-sized. This chain joins TRBV11-2 and TRBJ2-1; 8 nucleotides align to TRBD2. V lost 5 bases to trimming and J lost 4 bases; unmatched junction nucleotides: 10. There are 16 residues in the CDR3. Germline CDR1 is SGHAT and CDR2 is FQNNGV. The CDR3 here is CASSPGLAGDYNEQFF. The CDR3 nucleotides are TGTGCCAGCAGCCCCGGGCTAGCGGGCGATTACAATGAGCAGTTCTTC.

This chain connects TRBV5-1 to TRBJ2-7; D perhaps matches TRBD1 (6 bases). From germline, CDR1 is SGHRS and CDR2 YFSETQ. The CDR3 is 16 amino acids. Trimming took off 4 bases at V and 0 bases at J, with 17 bases between the two ends. CDR3 DNA: TGCGCCAGCAGCCCCATCCCGACAGGCAGCTCCTACGAGCAGTACTTC. It yields the protein CASSPIPTGSSYEQYF. Complete variable domain (other parts from reference TRBV5-1 and TRBJ2-7): KAGVTQTPRYLIKTRGQQVTLSCSPISGHRSVSWYQQTPGQGLQFLFEYFSETQRNKGNFPGRFSGRQFSNSRSEMNVSTLELGDSALYLCASSPIPTGSSYEQYFGPGTRLTVT.

The J gene is TRBJ2-5, the V gene TRBV7-9; no firm D call. The CDR3 sequence is 12 residues long. V lost 0 bases to trimming and J lost 6 bases, with 5 bases between them. Germline CDR1 reads SEHNR; CDR2 reads FQNEAQ (reference sequence). The CDR3 coding sequence is TGTGCCAGCAGCTTAGCGTCCAAGACCCAGTACTTC. Translating gives CASSLASKTQYF.